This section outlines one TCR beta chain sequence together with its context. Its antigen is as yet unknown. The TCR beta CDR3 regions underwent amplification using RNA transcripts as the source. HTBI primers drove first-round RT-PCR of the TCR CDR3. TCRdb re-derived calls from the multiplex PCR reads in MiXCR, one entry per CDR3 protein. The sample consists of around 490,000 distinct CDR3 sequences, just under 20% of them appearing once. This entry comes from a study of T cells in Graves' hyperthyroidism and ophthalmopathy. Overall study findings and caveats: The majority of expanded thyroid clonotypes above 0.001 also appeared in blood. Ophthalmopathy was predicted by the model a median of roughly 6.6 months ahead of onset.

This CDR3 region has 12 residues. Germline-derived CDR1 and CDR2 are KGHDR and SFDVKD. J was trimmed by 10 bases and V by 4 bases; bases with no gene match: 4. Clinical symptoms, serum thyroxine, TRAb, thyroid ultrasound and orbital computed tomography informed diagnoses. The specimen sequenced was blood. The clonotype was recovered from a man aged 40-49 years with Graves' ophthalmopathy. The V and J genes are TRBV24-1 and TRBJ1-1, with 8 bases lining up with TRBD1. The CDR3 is CATSDPDRVAFF. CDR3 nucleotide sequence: TGTGCCACCAGTGACCCGGACAGGGTAGCTTTCTTT.